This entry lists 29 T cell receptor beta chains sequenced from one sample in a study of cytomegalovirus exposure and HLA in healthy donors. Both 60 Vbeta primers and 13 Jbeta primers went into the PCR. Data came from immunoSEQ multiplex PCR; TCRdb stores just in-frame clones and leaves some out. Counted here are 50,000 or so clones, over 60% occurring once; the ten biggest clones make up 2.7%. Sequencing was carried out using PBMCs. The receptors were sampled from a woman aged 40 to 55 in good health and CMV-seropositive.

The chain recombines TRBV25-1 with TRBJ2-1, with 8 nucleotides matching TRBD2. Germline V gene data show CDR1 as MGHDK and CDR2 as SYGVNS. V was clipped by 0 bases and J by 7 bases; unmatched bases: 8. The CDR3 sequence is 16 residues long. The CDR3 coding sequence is TGTGCCAGCAGTGAATATAGGACTAGCCGTACGAATGAGCAGTTCTTC. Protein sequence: CASSEYRTSRTNEQFF.

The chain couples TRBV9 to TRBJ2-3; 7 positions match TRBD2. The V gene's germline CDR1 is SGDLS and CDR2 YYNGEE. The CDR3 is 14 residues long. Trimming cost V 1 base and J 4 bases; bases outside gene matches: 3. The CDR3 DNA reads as TGTGCCAGCAGCGTAAACGCGGGGGCAGATACGCAGTATTTT. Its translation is CASSVNAGADTQYF.

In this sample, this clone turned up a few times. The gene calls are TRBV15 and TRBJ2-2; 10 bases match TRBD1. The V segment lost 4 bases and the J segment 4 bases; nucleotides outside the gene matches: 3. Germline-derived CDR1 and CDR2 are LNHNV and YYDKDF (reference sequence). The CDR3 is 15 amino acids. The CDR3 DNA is TGTGCCACCAGCACGGGACAGGGGAGCACCGGGGAGCTGTTTTTT. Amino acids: CATSTGQGSTGELFF.

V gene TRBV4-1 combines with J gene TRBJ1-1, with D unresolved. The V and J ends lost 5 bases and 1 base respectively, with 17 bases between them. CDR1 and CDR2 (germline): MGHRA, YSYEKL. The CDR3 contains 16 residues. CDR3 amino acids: CASSFREGRPNTEAFF. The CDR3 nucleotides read TGCGCCAGCAGCTTCCGCGAGGGCAGACCGAACACTGAAGCTTTCTTT.

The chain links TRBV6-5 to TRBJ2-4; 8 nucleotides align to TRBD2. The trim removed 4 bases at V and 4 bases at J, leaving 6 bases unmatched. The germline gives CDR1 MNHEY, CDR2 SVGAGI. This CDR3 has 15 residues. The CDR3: CASSSPRGGKNIQYF. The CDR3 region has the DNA TGTGCCAGCAGTTCCCCCCGGGGGGGTAAAAACATTCAGTACTTC.

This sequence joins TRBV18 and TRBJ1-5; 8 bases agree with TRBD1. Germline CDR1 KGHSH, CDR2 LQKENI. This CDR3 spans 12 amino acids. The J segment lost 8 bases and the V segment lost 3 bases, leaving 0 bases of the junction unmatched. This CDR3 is CASSPTGEPQHF. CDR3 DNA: TGTGCCAGCTCACCGACAGGGGAGCCCCAGCATTTT.

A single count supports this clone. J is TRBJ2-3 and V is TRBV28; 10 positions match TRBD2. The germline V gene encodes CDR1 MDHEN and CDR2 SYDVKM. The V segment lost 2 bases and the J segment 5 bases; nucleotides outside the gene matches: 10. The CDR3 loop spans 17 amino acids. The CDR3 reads CASSLRTGTSAKDTQYF. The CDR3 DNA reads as TGTGCCAGCAGTTTACGTACCGGGACTAGCGCGAAAGATACGCAGTATTTT.

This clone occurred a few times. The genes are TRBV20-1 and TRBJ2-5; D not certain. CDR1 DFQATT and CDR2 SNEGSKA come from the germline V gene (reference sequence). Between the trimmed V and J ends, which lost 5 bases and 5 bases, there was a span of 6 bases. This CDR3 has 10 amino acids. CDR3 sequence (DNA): TGCAGTGCTGGCAGGGAGACCCAGTACTTC. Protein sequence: CSAGRETQYF.

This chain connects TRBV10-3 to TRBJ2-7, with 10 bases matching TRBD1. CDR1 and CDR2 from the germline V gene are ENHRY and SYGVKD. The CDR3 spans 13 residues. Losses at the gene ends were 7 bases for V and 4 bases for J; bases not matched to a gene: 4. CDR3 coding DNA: TGTGCCATCACCCCGGGACAGGGGTACGAGCAGTACTTC. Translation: CAITPGQGYEQYF.

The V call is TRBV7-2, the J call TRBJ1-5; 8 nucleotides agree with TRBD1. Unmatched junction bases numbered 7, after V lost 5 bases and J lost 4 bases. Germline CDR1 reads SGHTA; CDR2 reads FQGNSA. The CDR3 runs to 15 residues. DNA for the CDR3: TGTGCCAGCAGCCCCGACAGGGGAGGAAATCAGCCCCAGCATTTT. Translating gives CASSPDRGGNQPQHF.

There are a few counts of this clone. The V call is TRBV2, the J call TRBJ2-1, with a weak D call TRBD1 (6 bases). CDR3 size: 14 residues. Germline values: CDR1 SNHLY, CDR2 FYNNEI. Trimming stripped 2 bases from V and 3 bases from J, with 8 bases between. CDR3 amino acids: CASSEKTGYNEQFF. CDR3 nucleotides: TGTGCCAGCAGTGAAAAGACAGGCTACAATGAGCAGTTCTTC.

CDR3 in amino acids: CASSNRDREKVSHEQYF. The CDR3 DNA reads TGTGCCAGCAGCAATCGGGACAGGGAGAAGGTAAGCCACGAGCAGTACTTC. The chain uses TRBV21-1 and TRBJ2-7; TRBD1, the table's D call, lacks a check against the DNA. TRBV21-1 is a pseudogene segment. The CDR3 is made up of 17 amino acids.

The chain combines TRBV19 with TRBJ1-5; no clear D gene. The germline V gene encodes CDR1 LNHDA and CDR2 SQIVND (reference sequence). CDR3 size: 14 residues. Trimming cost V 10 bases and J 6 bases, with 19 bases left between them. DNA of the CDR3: TGTGCCACCCTAGCAGTGGGGATGAGTCAGCCCCAGCATTTT. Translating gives CATLAVGMSQPQHF.

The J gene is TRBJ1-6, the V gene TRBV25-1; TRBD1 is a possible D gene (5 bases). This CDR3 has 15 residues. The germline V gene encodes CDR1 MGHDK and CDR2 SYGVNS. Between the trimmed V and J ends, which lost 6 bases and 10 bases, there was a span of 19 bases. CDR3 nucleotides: TGTGCCAGCAGGGAGCGGGACTCACTCGGGTCACCCCTCCACTTT. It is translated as CASRERDSLGSPLHF.

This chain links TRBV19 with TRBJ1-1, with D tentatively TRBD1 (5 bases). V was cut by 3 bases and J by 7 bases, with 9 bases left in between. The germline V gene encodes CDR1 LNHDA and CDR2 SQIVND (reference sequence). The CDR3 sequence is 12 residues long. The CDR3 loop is CASSMWGFEAFF. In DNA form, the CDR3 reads TGTGCCAGTAGTATGTGGGGCTTTGAAGCTTTCTTT.

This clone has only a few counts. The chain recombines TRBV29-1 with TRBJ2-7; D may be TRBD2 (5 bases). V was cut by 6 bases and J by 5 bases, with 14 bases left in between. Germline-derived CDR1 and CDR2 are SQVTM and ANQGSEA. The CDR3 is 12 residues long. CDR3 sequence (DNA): TGCAGCGTAAAGAGGTGGGAGCACGAGCAGTACTTC. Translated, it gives CSVKRWEHEQYF.

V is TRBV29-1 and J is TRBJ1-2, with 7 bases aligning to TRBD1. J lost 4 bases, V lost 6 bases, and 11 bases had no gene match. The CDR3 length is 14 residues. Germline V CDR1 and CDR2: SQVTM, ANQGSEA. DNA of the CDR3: TGCAGCGTGGTAAGACAGGGAGAGTGCTATGGCTACACCTTC. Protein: CSVVRQGECYGYTF.

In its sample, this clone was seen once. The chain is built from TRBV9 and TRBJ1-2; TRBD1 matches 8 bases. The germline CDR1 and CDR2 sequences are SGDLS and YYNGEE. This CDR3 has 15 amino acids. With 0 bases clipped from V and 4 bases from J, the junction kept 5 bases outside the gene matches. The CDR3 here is CASSVGGQGSYGYTF. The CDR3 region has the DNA TGTGCCAGCAGCGTAGGCGGACAGGGAAGCTATGGCTACACCTTC.

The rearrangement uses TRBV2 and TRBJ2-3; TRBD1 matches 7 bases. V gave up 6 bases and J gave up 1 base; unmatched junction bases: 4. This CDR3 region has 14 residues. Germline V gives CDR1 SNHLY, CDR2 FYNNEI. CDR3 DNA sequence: TGTGCCAGCAGACGACAGGGCGGCACAGATACGCAGTATTTT. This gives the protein CASRRQGGTDTQYF.

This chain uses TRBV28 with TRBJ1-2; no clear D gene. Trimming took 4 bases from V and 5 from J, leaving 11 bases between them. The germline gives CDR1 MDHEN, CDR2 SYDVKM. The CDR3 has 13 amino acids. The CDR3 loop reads CASSYEFRYGYTF. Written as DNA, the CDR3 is TGTGCCAGCAGTTACGAGTTTCGGTATGGCTACACCTTC.

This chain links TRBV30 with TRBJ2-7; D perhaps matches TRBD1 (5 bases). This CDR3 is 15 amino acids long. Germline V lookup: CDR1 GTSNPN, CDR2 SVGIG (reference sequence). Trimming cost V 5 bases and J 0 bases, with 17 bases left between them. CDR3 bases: TGTGCCTGGGCACCAGGGTTTAGGAGCTCCTACGAGCAGTACTTC. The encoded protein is CAWAPGFRSSYEQYF.

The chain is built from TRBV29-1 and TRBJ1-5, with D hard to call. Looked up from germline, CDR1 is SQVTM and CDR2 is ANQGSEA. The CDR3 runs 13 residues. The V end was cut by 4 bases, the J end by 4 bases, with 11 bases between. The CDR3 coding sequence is TGCAGCGTTGGTACAAGGGAGAATCAGCCCCAGCATTTT. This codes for CSVGTRENQPQHF.

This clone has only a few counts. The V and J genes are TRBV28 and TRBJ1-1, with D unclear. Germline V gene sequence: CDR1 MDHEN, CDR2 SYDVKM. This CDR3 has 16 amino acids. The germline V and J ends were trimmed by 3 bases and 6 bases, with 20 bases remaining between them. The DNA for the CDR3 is TGTGCCAGCAGTTTCAGCGGCGGAACGGGTTTCCCTGAAGCTTTCTTT. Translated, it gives CASSFSGGTGFPEAFF.

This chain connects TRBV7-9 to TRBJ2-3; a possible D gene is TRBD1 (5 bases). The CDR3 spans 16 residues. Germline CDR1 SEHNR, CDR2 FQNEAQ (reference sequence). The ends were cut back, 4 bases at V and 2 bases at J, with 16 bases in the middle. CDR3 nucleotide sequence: TGTGCCAGCAGCTGGGGCGTAGGGGCCGCCACAGATACGCAGTATTTT. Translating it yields CASSWGVGAATDTQYF.

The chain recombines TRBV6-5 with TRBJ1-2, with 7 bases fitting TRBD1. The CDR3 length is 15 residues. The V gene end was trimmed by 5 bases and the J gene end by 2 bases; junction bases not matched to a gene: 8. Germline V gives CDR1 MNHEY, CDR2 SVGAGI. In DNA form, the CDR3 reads TGTGCCAGCAGTGCCTCCGGGACAGCCAACTATGGCTACACCTTC. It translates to CASSASGTANYGYTF.

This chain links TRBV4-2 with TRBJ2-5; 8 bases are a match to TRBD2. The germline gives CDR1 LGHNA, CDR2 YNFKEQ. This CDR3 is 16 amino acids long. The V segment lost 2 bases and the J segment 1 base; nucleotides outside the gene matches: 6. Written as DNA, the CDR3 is TGTGCCAGCAGCCAAAACGGGGGGGCCCCCCAAGAGACCCAGTACTTC. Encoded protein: CASSQNGGAPQETQYF.

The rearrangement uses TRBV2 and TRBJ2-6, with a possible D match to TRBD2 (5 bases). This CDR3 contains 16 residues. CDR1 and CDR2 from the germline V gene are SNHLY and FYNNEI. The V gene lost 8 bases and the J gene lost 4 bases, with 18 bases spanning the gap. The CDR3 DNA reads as TGTGCCAGCCATGAGTCTCGGGGAACAGGGGCCAACGTCCTGACTTTC. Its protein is CASHESRGTGANVLTF.

The CDR3 DNA reads as TGCGCCAGCAGCTTGGATCAGGGGGCGGCTTCACCCCTCCACTTT. Translated, it gives CASSLDQGAASPLHF. The gene calls are TRBV5-1 and TRBJ1-6; 8 bases are shared with TRBD1. The CDR3 sequence is 15 residues long. The germline CDR1 and CDR2 sequences are SGHRS and YFSETQ. With V trimmed by 0 bases and J by 9 bases, 5 bases remained unmatched.

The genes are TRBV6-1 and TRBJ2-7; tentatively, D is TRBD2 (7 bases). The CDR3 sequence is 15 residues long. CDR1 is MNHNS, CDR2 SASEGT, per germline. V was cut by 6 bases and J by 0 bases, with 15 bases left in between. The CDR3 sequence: CASSAGAHSSYEQYF. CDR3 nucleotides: TGTGCCAGCAGCGCGGGGGCGCATAGCTCCTACGAGCAGTACTTC.